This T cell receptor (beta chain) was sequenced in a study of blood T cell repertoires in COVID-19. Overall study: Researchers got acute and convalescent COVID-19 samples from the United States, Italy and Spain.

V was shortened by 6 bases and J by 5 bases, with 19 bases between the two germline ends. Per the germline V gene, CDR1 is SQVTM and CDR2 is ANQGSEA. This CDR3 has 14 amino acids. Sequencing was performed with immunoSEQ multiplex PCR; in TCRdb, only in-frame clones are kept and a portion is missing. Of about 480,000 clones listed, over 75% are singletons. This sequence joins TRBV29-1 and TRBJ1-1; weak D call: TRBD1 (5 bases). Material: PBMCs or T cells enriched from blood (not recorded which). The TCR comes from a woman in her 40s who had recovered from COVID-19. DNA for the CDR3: TGCAGCGTGGCCTTGGGGCAAGTTGGAACTGAAGCTTTCTTT. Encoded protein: CSVALGQVGTEAFF.